Sequencing of this TCR beta chain was carried out in a study of shared clonotypes between healthy human individuals. On the study more broadly: Per donor, CD8 memory used one plate, CD8 naive used two, CD4 memory used three and CD4 naive used three.

This clone was recorded only once. V lost 7 bases to trimming and J lost 5 bases; unmatched junction nucleotides: 16. The V gene's germline CDR1 is GTSNPN and CDR2 SVGIG (reference sequence). The CDR3 loop spans 17 amino acids. For each subset, genomic DNA was distributed in equal portions over several immunoSEQ plates. Only in-frame clones appear in the TCRdb table, and some are missing; sequencing was by immunoSEQ multiplex PCR. The sample lists about 1.5 million clones; approximately 98% were seen once. The sample consisted of naive CD4+ T cells sorted from blood. The subset here: CD45RA+ positively selected. The clonotype was recovered from a man aged 25 to 40 in good health. The V call is TRBV30, the J call TRBJ2-7; TRBD2 agrees at 14 bases. Here the CDR3 DNA reads TGTGCCTCCTCCGCCCCGGGACTAGCGGGAGTCGCCCACGAGCAGTACTTC. Translation gives CASSAPGLAGVAHEQYF.